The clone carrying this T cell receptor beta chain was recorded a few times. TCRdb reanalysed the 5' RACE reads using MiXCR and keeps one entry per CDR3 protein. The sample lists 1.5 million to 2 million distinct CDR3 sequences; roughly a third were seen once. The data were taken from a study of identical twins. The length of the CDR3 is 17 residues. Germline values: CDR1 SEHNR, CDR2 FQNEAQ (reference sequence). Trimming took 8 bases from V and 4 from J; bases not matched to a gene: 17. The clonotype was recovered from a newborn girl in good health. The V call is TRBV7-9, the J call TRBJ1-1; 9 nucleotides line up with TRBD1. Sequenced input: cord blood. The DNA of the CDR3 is TGTGCCAGCTCCTTCCATTCCGGGACAGGGAAGGCCACTGAAGCTTTCTTT. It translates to CASSFHSGTGKATEAFF.